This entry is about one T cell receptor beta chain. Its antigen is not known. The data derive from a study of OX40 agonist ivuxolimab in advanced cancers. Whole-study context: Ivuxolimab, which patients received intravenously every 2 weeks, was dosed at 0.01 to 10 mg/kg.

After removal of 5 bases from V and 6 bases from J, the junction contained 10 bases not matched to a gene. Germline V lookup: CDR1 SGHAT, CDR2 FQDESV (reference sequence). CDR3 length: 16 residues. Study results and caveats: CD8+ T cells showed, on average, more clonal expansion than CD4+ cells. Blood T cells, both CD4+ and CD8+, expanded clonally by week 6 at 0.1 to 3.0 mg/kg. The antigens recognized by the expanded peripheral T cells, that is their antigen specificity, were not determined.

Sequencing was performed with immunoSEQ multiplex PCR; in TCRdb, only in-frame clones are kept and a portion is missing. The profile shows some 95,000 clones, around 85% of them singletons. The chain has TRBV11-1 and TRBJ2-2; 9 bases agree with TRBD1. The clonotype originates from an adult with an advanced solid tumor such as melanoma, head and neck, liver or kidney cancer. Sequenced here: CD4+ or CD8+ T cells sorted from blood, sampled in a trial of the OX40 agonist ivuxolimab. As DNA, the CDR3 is TGTGCCAGCAGCAGCCGGGACAGGGCGCGTTCCGGGGAGCTGTTTTTT. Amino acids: CASSSRDRARSGELFF.